These T cell receptor beta chains were read from a single sample in a study of OX40 agonist ivuxolimab in advanced cancers. Assay used: immunoSEQ multiplex PCR; TCRdb lists only in-frame clones, some missing. The sample shows over 80,000 clones, about 93% of them seen only once. Specimen: CD4+ or CD8+ T cells sorted from blood, collected in a trial of the OX40 agonist ivuxolimab. The receptors here all came from an adult with an advanced solid tumor such as melanoma, head and neck, liver or kidney cancer. The CDR3 runs from the conserved cysteine through the conserved F or W. A D gene is named only where the DNA matches it firmly. Expanded clones get a size class; other rows say once, few or many, or leave the size out.

abundance: .
j_gene: TRBJ1-2
len: 15
d_gene: .
v_gene: TRBV6-1
CDR3aa: CASTETGGTAYGYTF
CDR3nt: TGTGCCAGCACTGAAACCGGAGGGACGGCCTATGGCTACACCTTC

abundance: .
j_gene: TRBJ2-5
len: 14
d_gene: TRBD1
v_gene: TRBV10-1
CDR3aa: CASSAGTGGETQYF
CDR3nt: TGCGCCAGCAGTGCCGGGACAGGGGGGGAGACCCAGTACTTC

abundance: .
j_gene: TRBJ1-1
len: 17
d_gene: .
v_gene: TRBV30
CDR3aa: CAWSPRRGLLMNTEAFF
CDR3nt: TGTGCCTGGAGCCCAAGGAGGGGACTGCTCATGAACACTGAAGCTTTCTTT

abundance: .
j_gene: TRBJ2-2
len: 15
d_gene: .
v_gene: TRBV10-3
CDR3aa: CAISEGIGGTGELFF
CDR3nt: TGTGCCATCAGTGAAGGGATAGGGGGGACCGGGGAGCTGTTTTTT

abundance: .
j_gene: TRBJ2-7
len: 21
d_gene: TRBD2
v_gene: TRBV5-1
CDR3aa: CASSLGDPGTSARSGLLEQYF
CDR3nt: TGCGCCAGCAGCCTGGGGGATCCCGGGACTAGCGCCAGAAGTGGGCTCCTCGAGCAGTACTTC

abundance: .
j_gene: TRBJ2-7
len: 13
d_gene: TRBD2
v_gene: TRBV10-2
CDR3aa: CASLLAGGVEQYF
CDR3nt: TGCGCCAGCCTTCTAGCGGGAGGGGTAGAGCAGTACTTC

abundance: .
j_gene: TRBJ2-5
len: 16
d_gene: .
v_gene: TRBV4-1
CDR3aa: CASSQDGRPEGETQYF
CDR3nt: TGCGCCAGCAGCCAAGATGGGCGTCCTGAGGGGGAGACCCAGTACTTC

abundance: .
j_gene: TRBJ2-7
len: 15
d_gene: TRBD2
v_gene: TRBV7-2
CDR3aa: CASSYLAGGPVEQYF
CDR3nt: TGTGCCAGCAGCTACCTAGCGGGAGGGCCCGTCGAGCAGTACTTC

abundance: .
j_gene: TRBJ1-6
len: 16
d_gene: TRBD1
v_gene: TRBV18
CDR3aa: CASSPRAGTENSPLHF
CDR3nt: TGTGCCAGCTCACCTAGGGCCGGGACAGAAAATTCACCCCTCCACTTT

abundance: once
j_gene: TRBJ2-1
len: 13
d_gene: .
v_gene: TRBV5-1
CDR3aa: CASRKGGNNEQFF
CDR3nt: TGCGCCAGCAGGAAGGGGGGGAACAATGAGCAGTTCTTC

abundance: .
j_gene: TRBJ2-1
len: 14
d_gene: .
v_gene: TRBV9
CDR3aa: CASSVASGYNEQFF
CDR3nt: TGTGCCAGCAGCGTAGCCAGCGGCTACAATGAGCAGTTCTTC

abundance: .
j_gene: TRBJ1-4
len: 15
d_gene: .
v_gene: TRBV6-5
CDR3aa: CASSYSGRVGEKLFF
CDR3nt: TGTGCCAGCAGTTATAGCGGACGTGTTGGGGAAAAACTGTTTTTT

abundance: .
j_gene: TRBJ2-1
len: 17
d_gene: .
v_gene: TRBV18
CDR3aa: CASSPPQGGTAYNEQFF
CDR3nt: TGTGCCAGCTCACCCCCCCAGGGCGGGACGGCCTACAATGAGCAGTTCTTC

abundance: .
j_gene: TRBJ2-3
len: 15
d_gene: .
v_gene: TRBV5-6
CDR3aa: CASSSQGGTADTQYF
CDR3nt: TGTGCCAGCAGCTCCCAAGGGGGGACGGCAGATACGCAGTATTTT

abundance: .
j_gene: TRBJ2-7
len: 13
d_gene: TRBD2
v_gene: TRBV27
CDR3aa: CASSRERGYEQYF
CDR3nt: TGTGCCAGCAGTCGCGAGCGGGGCTACGAGCAGTACTTC

abundance: .
j_gene: TRBJ2-1
len: 12
d_gene: .
v_gene: TRBV28
CDR3aa: CASMSQAGEQFF
CDR3nt: TGTGCCAGCATGAGTCAGGCCGGTGAGCAGTTCTTC

abundance: .
j_gene: TRBJ1-4
len: 14
d_gene: .
v_gene: TRBV30
CDR3aa: CAWSQGGHGGKLFF
CDR3nt: TGTGCCTGGAGCCAGGGTGGGCATGGGGGGAAACTGTTTTTT

abundance: .
j_gene: TRBJ1-6
len: 14
d_gene: .
v_gene: TRBV7-7
CDR3aa: CASSRTGPNSPLHF
CDR3nt: TGTGCTAGCAGTCGTACAGGGCCCAATTCACCCCTCCACTTT

abundance: .
j_gene: TRBJ2-7
len: 14
d_gene: .
v_gene: TRBV27
CDR3aa: CASSLVRKDYEQYF
CDR3nt: TGTGCCAGCAGTTTGGTTAGAAAAGACTACGAGCAGTACTTC

abundance: .
j_gene: TRBJ2-4
len: 15
d_gene: .
v_gene: TRBV19
CDR3aa: CASSQPAVAKNIQYF
CDR3nt: TGTGCCAGTAGTCAGCCCGCCGTAGCCAAAAACATTCAGTACTTC

abundance: once
j_gene: TRBJ1-1
len: 18
d_gene: .
v_gene: TRBV5-8
CDR3aa: CASSSGSLWSSMNTEAFF
CDR3nt: TGTGCCAGCAGTTCCGGTTCTCTTTGGAGTTCGATGAACACTGAAGCTTTCTTT

abundance: .
j_gene: TRBJ2-7
len: 14
d_gene: TRBD2
v_gene: TRBV11-2
CDR3aa: CASSSVGLATEQYF
CDR3nt: TGTGCCAGCAGCTCGGTCGGACTAGCCACCGAGCAGTACTTC

abundance: .
j_gene: TRBJ1-2
len: 15
d_gene: .
v_gene: TRBV7-9
CDR3aa: CASSLGLRTDYGHTF
CDR3nt: TGTGCCAGCAGCTTAGGGTTACGGACGGACTATGGCCACACCTTC

abundance: .
j_gene: TRBJ1-1
len: 14
d_gene: .
v_gene: TRBV19
CDR3aa: CASSYNQQGTEAFF
CDR3nt: TGTGCCAGTAGTTACAATCAACAGGGAACTGAAGCTTTCTTT

abundance: .
j_gene: TRBJ1-2
len: 15
d_gene: TRBD1
v_gene: TRBV9
CDR3aa: CASSSRGTGGYGYTF
CDR3nt: TGTGCCAGCAGCAGTAGGGGGACAGGAGGGTATGGCTACACCTTC

abundance: .
j_gene: TRBJ1-1
len: 15
d_gene: .
v_gene: TRBV19
CDR3aa: CASSPTTGFGTEAFF
CDR3nt: TGTGCCAGTAGCCCCACGACGGGGTTCGGCACTGAAGCTTTCTTT

abundance: .
j_gene: TRBJ2-1
len: 12
d_gene: .
v_gene: TRBV6-6
CDR3aa: CASTPSYNEQFF
CDR3nt: TGTGCCAGCACCCCATCCTACAATGAGCAGTTCTTC

abundance: .
j_gene: TRBJ1-1
len: 13
d_gene: .
v_gene: TRBV28
CDR3aa: CASRPTGTTEAFF
CDR3nt: TGTGCCAGCAGACCCACCGGTACCACTGAAGCTTTCTTT

abundance: .
j_gene: TRBJ1-6
len: 15
d_gene: .
v_gene: TRBV28
CDR3aa: CASSSVGGFNSPLHF
CDR3nt: TGTGCCAGCAGTTCGGTGGGGGGCTTTAATTCACCCCTCCACTTT

abundance: .
j_gene: TRBJ1-2
len: 15
d_gene: TRBD1
v_gene: TRBV30
CDR3aa: CAWRERGRGIYGYTF
CDR3nt: TGTGCCTGGAGGGAGAGGGGGCGCGGAATTTATGGCTACACCTTC

abundance: .
j_gene: TRBJ1-5
len: 14
d_gene: TRBD1
v_gene: TRBV5-5
CDR3aa: CASTPGQGTQPQHF
CDR3nt: TGTGCCAGCACCCCGGGACAGGGGACGCAGCCCCAGCATTTT

abundance: once
j_gene: TRBJ2-7
len: 12
d_gene: .
v_gene: TRBV28
CDR3aa: CATSIGDYEQYF
CDR3nt: TGTGCCACCTCCATTGGGGACTACGAGCAGTACTTC

abundance: .
j_gene: TRBJ1-4
len: 15
d_gene: .
v_gene: TRBV10-3
CDR3aa: CAISADRKRDEKLFF
CDR3nt: TGTGCCATCAGTGCCGACAGAAAACGGGATGAAAAACTGTTTTTT

abundance: .
j_gene: TRBJ1-3
len: 14
d_gene: .
v_gene: TRBV19
CDR3aa: CASSIELNGNTIYF
CDR3nt: TGTGCCAGTAGTATTGAGCTCAATGGAAACACCATATATTTT

abundance: .
j_gene: TRBJ2-7
len: 14
d_gene: .
v_gene: TRBV7-2
CDR3aa: CASSPTLDSYEQYF
CDR3nt: TGTGCCAGCAGCCCGACTTTGGACAGCTACGAGCAGTACTTC

abundance: .
j_gene: TRBJ2-3
len: 12
d_gene: TRBD2
v_gene: TRBV10-3
CDR3aa: CATVAGPDTQYF
CDR3nt: TGTGCCACCGTAGCGGGGCCAGATACGCAGTATTTT

abundance: once
j_gene: TRBJ1-2
len: 11
d_gene: .
v_gene: TRBV29-1
CDR3aa: CSVGQEGGYTF
CDR3nt: TGCAGCGTTGGCCAGGAAGGCGGCTACACCTTC

abundance: .
j_gene: TRBJ1-2
len: 15
d_gene: TRBD1
v_gene: TRBV27
CDR3aa: CASSSIPSDREVYTF
CDR3nt: TGTGCCAGCAGTTCTATCCCCTCCGACAGGGAAGTCTACACCTTC

abundance: .
j_gene: TRBJ2-1
len: 15
d_gene: TRBD2
v_gene: TRBV6-1
CDR3aa: CASSPLAGAYNEQFF
CDR3nt: TGTGCCAGCAGTCCACTAGCGGGGGCATACAATGAGCAGTTCTTC

abundance: .
j_gene: TRBJ2-3
len: 16
d_gene: TRBD1
v_gene: TRBV28
CDR3aa: CASSFNIGQDTDTQYF
CDR3nt: TGTGCCAGCAGTTTCAATATTGGACAGGACACAGATACGCAGTATTTT

abundance: .
j_gene: TRBJ2-5
len: 12
d_gene: .
v_gene: TRBV5-4
CDR3aa: CASSGEAETQYF
CDR3nt: TGTGCCAGCTCTGGAGAAGCAGAGACCCAGTACTTC

abundance: .
j_gene: TRBJ2-7
len: 12
d_gene: .
v_gene: TRBV5-4
CDR3aa: CASSPDRGEQYF
CDR3nt: TGTGCCAGCAGCCCGGACAGAGGTGAGCAGTACTTC

abundance: .
j_gene: TRBJ2-7
len: 14
d_gene: TRBD2
v_gene: TRBV6-5
CDR3aa: CASSSGLAAGEQYF
CDR3nt: TGTGCCAGTTCGTCGGGACTAGCGGCAGGTGAGCAGTACTTC

abundance: .
j_gene: TRBJ2-1
len: 13
d_gene: .
v_gene: TRBV30
CDR3aa: CAWSVSGFDEQFF
CDR3nt: TGTGCCTGGAGTGTTTCAGGATTCGATGAGCAGTTCTTC

abundance: .
j_gene: TRBJ1-2
len: 14
d_gene: .
v_gene: TRBV6-5
CDR3aa: CASSYDPRSYGYTF
CDR3nt: TGTGCCAGCAGTTACGATCCCCGATCCTATGGCTACACCTTC

abundance: once
j_gene: TRBJ2-2
len: 14
d_gene: .
v_gene: TRBV7-7
CDR3aa: CASSLGVGPGELFF
CDR3nt: TGTGCCAGCAGCTTAGGAGTAGGGCCCGGGGAGCTGTTTTTT

abundance: .
j_gene: TRBJ1-1
len: 14
d_gene: .
v_gene: TRBV28
CDR3aa: CASSLVRAAKGAFF
CDR3nt: TGTGCCAGCAGTTTAGTTAGGGCCGCTAAAGGGGCTTTCTTT

abundance: .
j_gene: TRBJ2-7
len: 17
d_gene: .
v_gene: TRBV15
CDR3aa: CATSRTYGAADSYEQYF
CDR3nt: TGTGCCACCAGCAGAACCTATGGGGCAGCGGACTCCTACGAGCAGTACTTC

abundance: .
j_gene: TRBJ1-1
len: 14
d_gene: TRBD1
v_gene: TRBV2
CDR3aa: CASTGQGAHTEAFF
CDR3nt: TGTGCCAGCACGGGACAGGGGGCGCACACTGAAGCTTTCTTT

abundance: .
j_gene: TRBJ2-7
len: 15
d_gene: TRBD1
v_gene: TRBV28
CDR3aa: CASSLTQGATYEQYF
CDR3nt: TGTGCCAGCAGTTTAACCCAGGGGGCAACCTACGAGCAGTACTTC

abundance: .
j_gene: TRBJ2-5
len: 15
d_gene: TRBD1
v_gene: TRBV11-2
CDR3aa: CASSPGDRYQETQYF
CDR3nt: TGTGCCAGCAGCCCCGGGGACAGGTACCAAGAGACCCAGTACTTC

abundance: .
j_gene: TRBJ1-5
len: 16
d_gene: TRBD1
v_gene: TRBV5-1
CDR3aa: CASSLEPGQGNQPQHF
CDR3nt: TGCGCCAGCAGCTTAGAACCGGGACAGGGTAATCAGCCCCAGCATTTT